These T cell receptor beta chains were read from a single sample in a study of T cell responses to AZD1222 COVID-19 vaccine. Measured with immunoSEQ multiplex PCR; TCRdb has only the in-frame clones, and not every one. Of roughly 42,000 clones detected, roughly 80% appear once; the ten largest clones hold about 3.9%. The sample consisted of peripheral blood, taken on day 0 of AZD1222 vaccination. Receptor source: an adult in good health. CDR3s include the opening cysteine and the closing phenylalanine or tryptophan. The D gene is left open where the match is weak. Only part of the rows carry a size: once, few, many, or a class if the clone is expanded.

j_gene,abundance,v_gene,d_gene,CDR3aa,CDR3nt
TRBJ2-5,.,TRBV5-4,TRBD2,CASSLRLAGVSETQYF,TGTGCCAGCAGCTTAAGGCTAGCGGGGGTTTCGGAGACCCAGTACTTC
TRBJ2-4,.,TRBV6-5,.,CASSTLQGSKNIQYF,TGTGCCAGCAGTACTCTTCAGGGATCCAAAAACATTCAGTACTTC
TRBJ2-1,.,TRBV5-1,TRBD1,CASSDGQGNEQFF,TGCGCCAGCAGCGACGGACAGGGCAATGAGCAGTTCTTC
TRBJ1-5,.,TRBV5-5,.,CASSLGGEGNQPQHF,TGTGCCAGCAGCTTGGGGGGCGAGGGCAATCAGCCCCAGCATTTT
TRBJ2-7,.,TRBV5-1,TRBD1,CASSSKDREILYEQYF,TGCGCCAGCAGCTCCAAGGACAGGGAAATACTGTACGAGCAGTACTTC
TRBJ1-4,.,TRBV11-2,TRBD1,CASSLGRTGENEKLFF,TGTGCCAGCAGCTTAGGGAGGACAGGGGAGAATGAAAAACTGTTTTTT
TRBJ2-6,.,TRBV9,TRBD1,CASSAPTGGTVSGANVLTF,TGTGCCAGCAGCGCCCCGACAGGGGGGACGGTCTCTGGGGCCAACGTCCTGACTTTC
TRBJ1-4,once,TRBV29-1,TRBD1,CSVGGTGGEKLFF,TGCAGCGTTGGTGGGACAGGGGGTGAAAAACTGTTTTTT
TRBJ2-5,.,TRBV19,.,CASSIEVQEQETQYF,TGTGCCAGTAGTATAGAGGTACAGGAACAAGAGACCCAGTACTTC
TRBJ1-2,once,TRBV6-5,.,CASSYSIGLNYGYTF,TGTGCCAGCAGTTACTCGATTGGACTTAACTATGGCTACACCTTC
TRBJ2-1,.,TRBV28,TRBD2,CASQRGGNNEQFF,TGTGCCAGTCAGCGGGGGGGGAACAATGAGCAGTTCTTC
TRBJ2-3,once,TRBV19,TRBD2,CASSIGRGGPDTQYF,TGTGCCAGTAGTATAGGGCGGGGGGGTCCAGATACGCAGTATTTT
TRBJ2-7,.,TRBV6-1,.,CASSDHLADPSYEQYF,TGTGCCAGCAGTGACCACTTAGCGGACCCCTCCTACGAGCAGTACTTC
TRBJ1-3,.,TRBV3-1/TRBV3-2,.,CASSSGKNTIYF,TGTGCCAGCAGCTCAGGAAAAAATACCATATATTTT
TRBJ2-7,.,TRBV30,.,CACRGWGSEQYF,TGTGCCTGCAGAGGTTGGGGGAGCGAGCAGTACTTC
TRBJ1-4,.,TRBV5-1,TRBD1,CASSLLSTGRDEKLFF,TGCGCCAGCAGCCTGCTTTCGACAGGGCGCGATGAAAAACTGTTTTTT
TRBJ2-1,.,TRBV13,TRBD2,CASSLGQRGYNEQFF,TGTGCCAGCAGCTTAGGCCAGCGGGGCTACAATGAGCAGTTCTTC
TRBJ1-6,.,TRBV10-2,.,CASSQAYLLPGPMIISSPLHF,TGCGCCAGCAGTCAAGCTTATCTCCTACCGGGACCTATGATAATTAGTTCACCCCTCCACTTT
TRBJ2-1,.,TRBV6-5,.,CASSHTVDEQFF,TGTGCCAGCAGTCACACGGTTGATGAGCAGTTCTTC
TRBJ1-1,.,TRBV10-3,.,CATRHPPNNTEAFF,TGTGCCACCCGACACCCCCCGAATAACACTGAAGCTTTCTTT
TRBJ2-7,.,TRBV18,TRBD1,CASSPLSIGTEIYEQYF,TGTGCCAGCTCACCGCTCAGCATAGGGACAGAGATCTACGAGCAGTACTTC
TRBJ2-4,.,TRBV6-2/TRBV6-3,TRBD1,CASSPQGTNHIQYF,TGTGCCAGCAGCCCACAGGGGACCAACCACATTCAGTACTTC
TRBJ1-2,.,TRBV18,.,CASSPIETLDYGYTF,TGTGCCAGCTCACCAATCGAGACACTGGATTATGGCTACACCTTC
TRBJ2-3,once,TRBV5-1,.,CASRPGASTDTQYF,TGCGCCAGCCGCCCTGGAGCTAGCACAGATACGCAGTATTTT
TRBJ1-6,.,TRBV27,.,CASGRHLQGTYNSPLHF,TGTGCCAGCGGCCGCCACCTACAGGGCACCTATAATTCACCCCTCCACTTT
TRBJ2-7,.,TRBV15,.,CATSRDHGTYEQYF,TGTGCCACCAGCAGAGATCACGGGACCTACGAGCAGTACTTC
TRBJ1-1,.,TRBV19,.,CASSSTSTVTNTEAFF,TGTGCCAGTAGTTCCACTTCTACAGTAACGAACACTGAAGCTTTCTTT